The present T cell receptor (beta chain) was sequenced within a study of tumor-infiltrating lymphocytes in primary liver carcinoma. General study findings and limits: In tumor-adjacent and tumor-blood pairs, overlap was lower than in tumor region pairs.

For blood RNA, unsorted whole blood served as the source, and germline DNA was extracted too. Surgery was preceded by the collection of four milliliters of peripheral blood. cDNA specific to TCR beta was made from approximately 0.55 ug of total RNA, with a constant-region primer employed for priming. Three-round nested multiplex PCR performed with slightly modified ARM-PCR produced the TCR beta libraries. Investigators reported that the first two PCR rounds, at 10 to 11 cycles each, used TRBV1-TRBV30 forward primers with a C-beta reverse primer. Using its own MiXCR run on the multiplex PCR reads, TCRdb lists one record per CDR3 protein. The profile shows approximately 320,000 distinct CDR3 sequences, 50% to 60% of them singletons. V was shortened by 7 bases and J by 5 bases, with 17 bases between the two germline ends. Germline CDR1 and CDR2: MDHEN and SYDVKM. The CDR3 has 14 amino acids. The sample holds one count of this clonotype. Its antigen remains unidentified.

Sequencing used peripheral blood. This TCR derives from a woman aged 25 to 39 with primary liver carcinoma and hepatitis B virus infection. The chain carries TRBV28 and TRBJ1-1; weak D call: TRBD1 (6 bases). The CDR3 sequence is CASIPWGRGTEAFF. In DNA form, the CDR3 reads TGTGCCAGCATTCCTTGGGGGAGGGGGACTGAAGCTTTCTTT.